The present T cell receptor (beta chain) was sequenced within a study of shared clonotypes between healthy human individuals. At the level of the study: CD4 naive and memory got three plates each, CD8 naive two, CD8 memory one.

The CDR3 loop spans 16 amino acids. CDR1 is SNHLY, CDR2 FYNNEI, per germline. V lost 7 bases and J 1 base, leaving 17 bases between the germline ends. The data were produced by immunoSEQ multiplex PCR, yet TCRdb's version contains in-frame clones alone and is incomplete. Seen here are over a million clones, approximately 97% observed once, and the top ten hold over 1%. Findings and caveats of the study: Estimated richness was generally greater in naive than memory subsets.

Comments on this clone: What it binds is unknown.

The sample taken for sequencing was naive CD4+ T cells sorted from blood. Subset denoted: CD45RA+ positively selected. The chain links TRBV2 to TRBJ1-5; D might be TRBD1 (5 bases). The TCR was taken from a man aged 30-40 years in good health. CDR3 in amino acids: CASTEGTGGSNQPQHF. The CDR3 DNA reads TGTGCCAGCACCGAGGGAACAGGAGGAAGCAATCAGCCCCAGCATTTT.